Detailed here is one TCR beta chain. This entry belongs to a study of blood T cell repertoires in COVID-19. Study-level background: Donors in the United States, Italy and Spain gave samples during acute or convalescent COVID-19. From T cells, B-cell-depleted T cells, or PBMCs came the material, which was cDNA or gDNA.

Trimming removed 4 bases from V and 5 bases from J, with 11 bases in between. Germline V gene sequence: CDR1 MNHEY, CDR2 SVGEGT. The CDR3 extends over 13 amino acids. The authors' processing: Estimation of nucleated cell counts relied on the amplification of reference gene primers. Assay used: immunoSEQ multiplex PCR; TCRdb lists only in-frame clones, some missing. That table gives V, J and clone size, and the DNA gave D and trimming. The table lists roughly 40,000 clones, 80% to 90% of them singletons. The J gene is TRBJ1-1, the V gene TRBV6-2 or TRBV6-3; D is possibly TRBD1 (5 bases). The sequencing input was peripheral blood. The TCR originated in a woman in her seventies with acute or convalescent COVID-19. The CDR3 bases are TGTGCCAGCAGTTCGGCAGGGTGGACTGAAGCTTTCTTT. Its protein is CASSSAGWTEAFF.